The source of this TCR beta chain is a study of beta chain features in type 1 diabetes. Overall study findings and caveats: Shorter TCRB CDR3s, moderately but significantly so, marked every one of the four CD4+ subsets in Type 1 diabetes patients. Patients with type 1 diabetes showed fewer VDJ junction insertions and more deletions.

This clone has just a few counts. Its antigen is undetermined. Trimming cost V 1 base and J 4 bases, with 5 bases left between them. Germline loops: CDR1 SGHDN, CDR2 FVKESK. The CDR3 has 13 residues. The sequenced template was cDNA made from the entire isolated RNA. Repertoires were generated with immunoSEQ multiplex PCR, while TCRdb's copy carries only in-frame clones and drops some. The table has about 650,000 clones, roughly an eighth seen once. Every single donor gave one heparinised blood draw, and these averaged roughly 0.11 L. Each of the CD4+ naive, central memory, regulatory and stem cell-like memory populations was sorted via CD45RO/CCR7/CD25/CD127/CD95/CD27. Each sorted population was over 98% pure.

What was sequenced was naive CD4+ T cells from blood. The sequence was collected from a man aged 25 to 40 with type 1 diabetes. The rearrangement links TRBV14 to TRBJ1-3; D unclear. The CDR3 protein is CASSQVAGNTIYF. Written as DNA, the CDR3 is TGTGCCAGCAGCCAAGTTGCGGGAAACACCATATATTTT.